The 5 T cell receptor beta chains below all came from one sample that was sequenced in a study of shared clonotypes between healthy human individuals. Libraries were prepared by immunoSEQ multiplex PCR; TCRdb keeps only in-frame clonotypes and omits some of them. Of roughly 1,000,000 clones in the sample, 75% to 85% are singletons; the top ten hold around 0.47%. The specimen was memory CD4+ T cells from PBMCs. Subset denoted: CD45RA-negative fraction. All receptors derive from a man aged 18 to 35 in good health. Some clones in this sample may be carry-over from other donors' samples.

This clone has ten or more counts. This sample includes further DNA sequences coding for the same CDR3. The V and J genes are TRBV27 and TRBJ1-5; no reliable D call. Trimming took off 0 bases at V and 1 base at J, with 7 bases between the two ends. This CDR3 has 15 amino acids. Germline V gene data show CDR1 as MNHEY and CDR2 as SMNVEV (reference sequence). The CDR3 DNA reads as TGTGCCAGCAGTTTATCGCGCGGGAGCAATCAGCCCCAGCATTTT. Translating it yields CASSLSRGSNQPQHF.

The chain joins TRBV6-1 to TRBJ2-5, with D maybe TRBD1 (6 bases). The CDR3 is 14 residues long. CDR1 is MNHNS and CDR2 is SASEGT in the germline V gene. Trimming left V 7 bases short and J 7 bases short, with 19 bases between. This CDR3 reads CASKMGQGLWTQYF. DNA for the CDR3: TGTGCCAGCAAGATGGGCCAGGGGCTTTGGACCCAGTACTTC.

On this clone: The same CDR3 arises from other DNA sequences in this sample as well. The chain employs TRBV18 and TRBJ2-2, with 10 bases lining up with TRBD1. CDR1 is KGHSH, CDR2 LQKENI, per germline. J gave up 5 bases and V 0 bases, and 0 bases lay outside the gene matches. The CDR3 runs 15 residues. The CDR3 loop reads CASSPPGQGTGELFF. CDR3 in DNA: TGTGCCAGCTCACCACCGGGACAGGGGACCGGGGAGCTGTTTTTT. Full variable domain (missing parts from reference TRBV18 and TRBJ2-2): NAGVMQNPRHLVRRRGQEARLRCSPMKGHSHVYWYRQLPEEGLKFMVYLQKENIIDESGMPKERFSAEFPKEGPSILRIQQVVRGDSAAYFCASSPPGQGTGELFFGEGSRLTVL.

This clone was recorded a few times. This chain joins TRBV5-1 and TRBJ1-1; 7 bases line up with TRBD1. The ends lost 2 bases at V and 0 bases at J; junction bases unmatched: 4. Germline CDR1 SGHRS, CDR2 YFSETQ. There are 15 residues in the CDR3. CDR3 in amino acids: CASSFSGTVNTEAFF. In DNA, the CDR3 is TGCGCCAGCAGCTTTTCCGGGACAGTGAACACTGAAGCTTTCTTT. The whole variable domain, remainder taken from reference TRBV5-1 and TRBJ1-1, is KAGVTQTPRYLIKTRGQQVTLSCSPISGHRSVSWYQQTPGQGLQFLFEYFSETQRNKGNFPGRFSGRQFSNSRSEMNVSTLELGDSALYLCASSFSGTVNTEAFFGQGTRLTVV.

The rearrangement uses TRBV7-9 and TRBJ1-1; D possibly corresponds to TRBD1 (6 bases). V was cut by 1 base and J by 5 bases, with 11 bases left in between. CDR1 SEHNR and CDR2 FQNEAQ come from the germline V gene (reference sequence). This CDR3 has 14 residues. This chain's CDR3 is CASSLETRGTEAFF. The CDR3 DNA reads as TGTGCCAGCAGCTTAGAAACCAGGGGTACTGAAGCTTTCTTT.